The rows below give T cell receptor beta chains drawn from one sample of a study of CD8 T cells in Susac syndrome. From the immunoSEQ multiplex PCR reads, TCRdb called clonotypes with MiXCR, one entry per CDR3 protein. Among 65,000 to 100,000 distinct CDR3 sequences listed, 95% to 97% were seen once. Sequences were obtained from CD8+ T cells from PBMCs. The receptors derive from a human donor with Susac syndrome. CDR3s include the opening cysteine and the closing phenylalanine or tryptophan. Fields, in order: V gene, clone size, D gene, J gene, CDR3 protein, CDR3 DNA. D genes are given only for firm matches. The listing skips clone size in some rows; elsewhere it reads once, few, many or a size class.

TRBV4-3,-,TRBD2,TRBJ2-1,CASSQEPSGNSYNEQFF,TGCGCCAGCAGCCAAGAGCCTAGCGGGAATTCCTACAATGAGCAGTTCTTC
TRBV9,-,-,TRBJ2-1,CASSEAGNYNEQFF,TGTGCCAGCAGCGAGGCGGGAAACTACAATGAGCAGTTCTTC
TRBV4-3,-,-,TRBJ2-7,CASSQEGNYEQYF,TGCGCCAGCAGCCAAGAAGGGAACTACGAGCAGTACTTC
TRBV12-3/TRBV12-4,-,TRBD1,TRBJ2-1,CASSFWDRERDEQFF,TGTGCCAGCAGTTTTTGGGACAGGGAAAGGGATGAGCAGTTCTTC
TRBV29-1,-,TRBD2,TRBJ2-3,CSVEGGGLAGSDTQYF,TGCAGCGTTGAAGGAGGCGGACTAGCGGGGTCGGATACGCAGTATTTT
TRBV2,-,-,TRBJ2-1,CASNLYEQFF,TGTGCCAGCAACCTCTATGAGCAGTTCTTC
TRBV9,-,-,TRBJ2-6,CASSGQENPSGANVLTF,TGTGCCAGCAGCGGACAGGAGAACCCCTCTGGGGCCAACGTCCTGACTTTC
TRBV3-1,-,TRBD1,TRBJ1-1,CASSLARGPNTEAFF,TGTGCCAGCAGCCTCGCTAGGGGGCCGAACACTGAAGCTTTCTTT
TRBV15,-,-,TRBJ2-6,CATTGSGANVLTF,TGTGCCACCACGGGTTCTGGGGCCAACGTCCTGACTTTC
TRBV29-1,-,-,TRBJ2-2,CSVGRDTGELFF,TGCAGCGTTGGAAGGGACACCGGGGAGCTGTTTTTT
TRBV20-1,-,-,TRBJ2-5,CSARIETQYF,TGCAGTGCTAGGATAGAGACCCAGTACTTC
TRBV5-1,-,-,TRBJ2-5,CASSLAESGKETQYF,TGCGCCAGCAGCTTGGCCGAGTCAGGGAAAGAGACCCAGTACTTC
TRBV15,once,-,TRBJ1-1,CATSRQPGSIDGEGEAFF,TGTGCCACCAGCAGACAACCAGGGAGTATCGACGGTGAAGGTGAAGCTTTCTTT
TRBV29-1,-,-,TRBJ1-2,CSVELRGYGYTF,TGCAGCGTTGAATTGAGGGGGTATGGCTACACCTTC
TRBV28,-,-,TRBJ2-7,CASSFQRARANEQYF,TGTGCCAGCAGTTTTCAAAGAGCGCGAGCCAACGAGCAGTACTTC
TRBV4-1,once,TRBD1,TRBJ1-1,CASSQAGTGEAFF,TGCGCCAGCAGCCAAGCCGGGACAGGGGAAGCTTTCTTT
TRBV5-5,-,-,TRBJ2-1,CASSGDSKTYNEQFF,TGTGCCAGCAGCGGAGACAGCAAGACTTACAATGAGCAGTTCTTC
TRBV7-8,-,-,TRBJ1-1,CASSPEGVMNTEAFF,TGTGCCAGCAGCCCAGAGGGGGTCATGAACACTGAAGCTTTCTTT
TRBV15,-,TRBD1,TRBJ1-1,CATSSKTGGLWNTEAFF,TGTGCCACCAGCAGTAAGACAGGGGGATTATGGAACACTGAAGCTTTCTTT
TRBV15,-,TRBD2,TRBJ2-7,CATSPQLAGDEQYF,TGTGCCACCAGCCCACAATTAGCGGGAGACGAGCAGTACTTC
TRBV21-1,-,-,TRBJ1-2,CASSDIQRYEGGYTF,TGTGCCAGCAGCGACATACAGCGTTACGAGGGTGGCTACACCTTC